Listed here are 26 T cell receptor beta chains from one sample, sequenced in a study of human T cells and chemical hapten exposure. As to time point: patch test 1, 2 weeks after DPC sensitization. Regarding treatment: therapeutic diphenylcyclopropenone sensitization with weekly scalp DPC. MiXCR, applied by TCRdb to the RACE reads, yields one record per CDR3 protein. The sample records 80,000 to 95,000 distinct CDR3 sequences, around 10% being singletons. Specimen: whole blood, collected in connection with sensitization to the hapten diphenylcyclopropenone (DPC). The receptors stem from a woman aged 45-59 years with alopecia areata. Some clones in this sample may be carry-over from other donors' samples.

In its sample, this clonotype was seen many times. DNA for the CDR3: TGTGCCAGCAGCCCGACAGGGGGAGGAGAGACCCAGTACTTC. Translating gives CASSPTGGGETQYF. This chain connects TRBV7-9 to TRBJ2-5; TRBD1 agrees at 9 bases. V lost 5 bases and J lost 4; bases outside the gene matches: 5. This CDR3 contains 14 residues. Looked up from germline, CDR1 is SEHNR and CDR2 is FQNEAQ (reference sequence).

The genes are TRBV7-2 and TRBJ2-2; TRBD2 matches at 7 bases. Germline lookup yields CDR1 SGHTA and CDR2 FQGNSA. Germline trimming cut 5 bases from V and 0 bases from J; bases unmatched to any gene: 9. The CDR3 sequence is 17 residues long. CDR3 sequence: CASSQGLLGANTGELFF. DNA for the CDR3: TGTGCCAGCAGCCAGGGACTACTGGGCGCGAACACCGGGGAGCTGTTTTTT.

The chain has TRBV7-2 and TRBJ2-4; no definite D call. The CDR3 spans 16 residues. The V and J ends lost 1 base and 11 bases respectively, with 21 bases between them. Germline V lookup: CDR1 SGHTA, CDR2 FQGNSA. The CDR3 bases are TGTGCCAGCAGCTTAGTCATTTGGGCAGACCCGCTTCTTCAGTACTTC. Its translation: CASSLVIWADPLLQYF.

Comments on this clonotype: A read error is likely here: a far larger clone is one base away. The chain couples TRBV7-9 to TRBJ2-6; 7 nucleotides line up with TRBD1. This CDR3 has 15 amino acids. Trimming at V came to 6 bases and at J to 2 bases, leaving 4 bases not matched to a gene. Germline CDR1 reads SEHNR; CDR2 reads FQNEAQ (reference sequence). This CDR3 is CASRPTGAGANVLTF. CDR3 coding DNA: TGTGCCAGCAGACCTACAGGGGCTGGGGCCAACGTCCTGACTTTC.

A few counts support this clonotype. This chain connects TRBV4-2 to TRBJ2-5, with 8 bases aligning to TRBD2. Trimming removed 3 bases from V and 5 bases from J; junction bases left unmatched: 8. The CDR3 is 15 residues long. Germline lookup yields CDR1 LGHNA and CDR2 YNFKEQ. CDR3 nucleotides: TGTGCCAGCAGCCAGGATAGCGGGATGAGGGAGACCCAGTACTTC. It yields the protein CASSQDSGMRETQYF.

This clonotype was detected only a few times. The chain employs TRBV7-8 and TRBJ2-3; tentatively, D is TRBD1 (6 bases). The CDR3 has 17 residues. Germline V gene lookup returns CDR1 SGHVS and CDR2 FQNEAQ. Trimming cost V 1 base and J 9 bases, with 23 bases left between them. The CDR3 is CASSLVDWTAGRGTQYF. The CDR3 region has the DNA TGTGCCAGCAGCTTAGTTGATTGGACGGCCGGAAGGGGGACGCAGTATTTT.

The chain couples TRBV2 to TRBJ2-2; 11 bases map to TRBD1. CDR1 is SNHLY and CDR2 is FYNNEI in the germline V gene. J lost 4 bases, V lost 2 bases, and 3 bases had no gene match. The CDR3 has 16 amino acids. CDR3 bases: TGTGCCAGCAGTGAAACGGGACAGGGGGGCACCGGGGAGCTGTTTTTT. This translates into CASSETGQGGTGELFF.

The gene calls are TRBV28 and TRBJ1-2; TRBD1 matches at 10 bases. V lost 5 bases and J lost 0; bases outside the gene matches: 3. The length of the CDR3 is 15 residues. The germline CDR1 and CDR2 sequences are MDHEN and SYDVKM. CDR3 coding DNA: TGTGCCAGCAGTCCCGGGACAGGGGCTAACTATGGCTACACCTTC. Protein: CASSPGTGANYGYTF.

This clonotype showed up just a few times. The chain uses TRBV9 and TRBJ2-7, with TRBD1 as a possible D gene (5 bases). The germline V and J ends were trimmed by 0 bases and 0 bases, with 10 bases remaining between them. CDR1 and CDR2 from the germline V gene are SGDLS and YYNGEE. This CDR3 region has 15 residues. Here the CDR3 reads CASSVDLDSSYEQYF. Here the CDR3 DNA reads TGTGCCAGCAGCGTAGACCTTGACAGCTCCTACGAGCAGTACTTC.

The rearrangement joins TRBV2 to TRBJ2-3, with TRBD1 as a possible D gene (5 bases). The CDR3 is made up of 14 amino acids. CDR1 is SNHLY, CDR2 FYNNEI, per germline. V dropped 2 bases and J dropped 5 bases, with 11 bases sitting between them. The CDR3: CASSERTTGDTQYF. The CDR3 region has the DNA TGTGCCAGCAGTGAACGGACCACAGGAGATACGCAGTATTTT.

This clonotype came up many times. The chain recombines TRBV13 with TRBJ1-2, with 7 bases identical to TRBD1. The CDR3 totals 15 residues. The germline CDR1 and CDR2 sequences are PRHDT and FYEKMQ (reference sequence). V gave up 5 bases and J gave up 5 bases; unmatched junction bases: 11. The CDR3 DNA sequence: TGTGCCAGCAGCACCAGGGGGGTCAACCTATATGGCTACACCTTC. Amino acids: CASSTRGVNLYGYTF. The full variable domain, completed using reference TRBV13 and TRBJ1-2, is AAGVIQSPRHLIKEKRETATLKCYPIPRHDTVYWYQQGPGQDPQFLISFYEKMQSDKGSIPDRFSAQQFSDYHSELNMSSLELGDSALYFCASSTRGVNLYGYTFGSGTRLTVV.

This clonotype was observed a handful of times. The chain has TRBV7-3 and TRBJ2-1; possibly TRBD1 for D (6 bases). In germline, CDR1 is SGHTA, CDR2 FQGTGA. The V end was cut by 5 bases, the J end by 9 bases, with 17 bases between. The CDR3 consists of 14 residues. CDR3 sequence reads: CASSILQGNGEQFF. As DNA, the CDR3 is TGTGCCAGCAGCATTCTTCAGGGGAATGGTGAGCAGTTCTTC.

Ten or more counts support this clonotype. V is TRBV28 and J is TRBJ1-5, with D uncertain. Trimming removed 5 bases at V and 6 bases at J, with 14 bases between. This CDR3 region has 14 residues. Germline CDR1 MDHEN, CDR2 SYDVKM. The CDR3 sequence: CASSPGPRSQPQHF. As DNA, the CDR3 is TGTGCCAGCAGTCCCGGGCCAAGAAGTCAGCCCCAGCATTTT.

This clonotype was picked up many times. The gene calls are TRBV7-2 and TRBJ2-5, with a tentative D call TRBD2 (5 bases). Trimming pared 7 bases from V and 5 bases from J, leaving 17 bases between. This CDR3 contains 14 residues. Germline V gene sequence: CDR1 SGHTA, CDR2 FQGNSA. The CDR3 is CASTLAGVGETQYF. CDR3 DNA sequence: TGTGCCAGCACCCTAGCTGGGGTCGGCGAGACCCAGTACTTC.

This clonotype has only a few counts. The rearrangement joins TRBV7-9 to TRBJ1-1; D ambiguous. Per germline, CDR1 SEHNR and CDR2 FQNEAQ (reference sequence). This CDR3 is 12 amino acids long. V was cut by 6 bases and J by 6 bases, with 11 bases left in between. The CDR3 DNA reads TGTGCCAGCAGTAGGGCGCTCCCTGAAGCTTTCTTT. Its translation: CASSRALPEAFF.

Details on this clonotype: The CDR3 end shows no conserved phenylalanine or tryptophan, and so a read error is likely. The chain couples TRBV6-5 to TRBJ2-5, with a weak D call TRBD1 (6 bases). Trimming took off 5 bases at V and 4 bases at J, with 14 bases between the two ends. Germline V lookup: CDR1 MNHEY, CDR2 SVGAGI. The CDR3 is made up of 14 amino acids. The CDR3 sequence is CASSPKGGRETQYL. The DNA of the CDR3 is TGTGCCAGCAGTCCAAAAGGGGGAAGAGAGACCCAGTACCTC.

Many counts were recorded for this clonotype. The J gene is TRBJ1-1, the V gene TRBV7-8; no definite D call. The CDR3 covers 15 residues. Germline values: CDR1 SGHVS, CDR2 FQNEAQ. V was cut by 3 bases and J by 6 bases, with 17 bases left in between. This CDR3 is CASSFLTFGEAEAFF. The CDR3 DNA sequence: TGTGCCAGCAGCTTTCTGACCTTTGGGGAGGCTGAAGCTTTCTTT. The full variable domain, completed using reference TRBV7-8 and TRBJ1-1, is GAGVSQSPRYKVAKRGQDVALRCDPISGHVSLFWYQQALGQGPEFLTYFQNEAQLDKSGLPSDRFFAERPEGSVSTLKIQRTQQEDSAVYLCASSFLTFGEAEAFFGQGTRLTVV.

This clonotype was detected many times. The chain employs TRBV3-1 and TRBJ2-4, with 7 bases lining up with TRBD2. The CDR3 runs to 18 residues. CDR1 is LGHDT, CDR2 YNNKEL, per germline (reference sequence). Trimming took 0 bases from V and 0 from J; bases not matched to a gene: 8. CDR3 DNA: TGTGCCAGCAGCCAAGATCAGCGAGCGGGGCTAGCCAAAAACATTCAGTACTTC. This translates into CASSQDQRAGLAKNIQYF.

This clonotype was picked up many times. The rearrangement links TRBV19 to TRBJ2-4; 9 nucleotides align to TRBD1. CDR3 length equals 13 residues. Losses at the gene ends were 6 bases for V and 9 bases for J; bases not matched to a gene: 6. From germline, CDR1 is LNHDA and CDR2 SQIVND (reference sequence). CDR3 nucleotide sequence: TGTGCCAGTAGGCCGACAGGGGGGACCATTCAGTACTTC. The encoded protein is CASRPTGGTIQYF.

At least ten counts were recorded for this clonotype. The rearrangement joins TRBV7-3 to TRBJ1-6, with 8 bases that match TRBD1. The CDR3 has 15 residues. V lost 1 base to trimming and J lost 8 bases; unmatched junction nucleotides: 4. Germline assignment: CDR1 SGHTA and CDR2 FQGTGA. CDR3 nucleotide sequence: TGTGCCAGCAGCTTAAGTAGGGGACAGGATTCACCCCTCCACTTT. It translates to CASSLSRGQDSPLHF.

There are many counts of this clonotype. The genes are TRBV11-2 and TRBJ2-1; unclear D gene. The CDR3 spans 10 residues. The germline CDR1 and CDR2 sequences are SGHAT and FQNNGV. The germline V and J ends were trimmed by 2 bases and 7 bases, with 0 bases remaining between them. In nucleotides, the CDR3 is TGTGCCAGCAGCTTAAATGAGCAGTTCTTC. Translation gives CASSLNEQFF.

This clonotype was observed at least ten times. V is TRBV28 and J is TRBJ2-7, with D possibly matching TRBD2 (6 bases). Germline lookup yields CDR1 MDHEN and CDR2 SYDVKM. Trimming removed 8 bases at V and 3 bases at J, with 11 bases between. CDR3 length: 12 amino acids. Here the CDR3 reads CASSRGIYEQYF. CDR3 bases: TGTGCCAGCTCACGGGGGATCTACGAGCAGTACTTC.

This clonotype showed up many times. The chain links TRBV3-1 to TRBJ2-1, with D possibly being TRBD2 (6 bases). CDR1 and CDR2 (germline): LGHDT, YNNKEL (reference sequence). Trimming took 0 bases from V and 4 from J, leaving 10 bases between them. The CDR3 has 15 amino acids. Here the CDR3 DNA reads TGTGCCAGCAGCCAAGAGCCGGGAGTTTACAATGAGCAGTTCTTC. Translation: CASSQEPGVYNEQFF.

The chain has TRBV18 and TRBJ2-1; D is ambiguous. The germline V gene encodes CDR1 KGHSH and CDR2 LQKENI. This CDR3 is 12 amino acids long. V dropped 2 bases and J dropped 9 bases, with 8 bases sitting between them. Written as DNA, the CDR3 is TGTGCCAGCTCACCAGGCAGCACTGAGCAGTTCTTC. It specifies CASSPGSTEQFF.

This clonotype showed up just a few times. This sequence joins TRBV5-4 and TRBJ2-3; 14 bases are a match to TRBD2. CDR3 size: 16 residues. Looked up from germline, CDR1 is SGHNT and CDR2 is YYREEE (reference sequence). Trimming took 4 bases from V and 6 from J; bases not matched to a gene: 7. The CDR3 bases are TGTGCCAGCAGCCTGGGACTAGCGGGAGCTCGGGATACGCAGTATTTT. It encodes CASSLGLAGARDTQYF.

By frequency in the sample, this clonotype is medium-sized (0.01 to 0.1%). J is TRBJ2-3 and V is TRBV6-4, with 8 bases that match TRBD2. The J segment lost 3 bases and the V segment lost 5 bases, leaving 4 bases of the junction unmatched. The CDR3 loop spans 14 amino acids. CDR1 is MRHNA, CDR2 SNTAGT, per germline. The CDR3 DNA reads TGTGCCAGCAGTATGACTAGCGCTACAGATACGCAGTATTTT. The encoded protein is CASSMTSATDTQYF.